Below, 14 T cell receptor beta chains from the same sample are listed, as sequenced in a study of OX40 agonist ivuxolimab in advanced cancers. Sequenced by immunoSEQ multiplex PCR; TCRdb stores in-frame clones only, minus some. The sample lists 31,000 or so clones, about four fifths seen once, with approximately 21% in the top ten. The sequences come from CD4+ or CD8+ T cells sorted from blood, collected in a trial of the OX40 agonist ivuxolimab. The receptors here all came from an adult with an advanced solid tumor such as melanoma, head and neck, liver or kidney cancer.

This clone came up a few times. The chain carries TRBV4-1 and TRBJ2-7; D perhaps matches TRBD1 (5 bases). Trimming took off 1 base at V and 1 base at J, with 11 bases between the two ends. This CDR3 comprises 15 residues. Germline values: CDR1 MGHRA, CDR2 YSYEKL. The CDR3: CASSQGAQASYEQYF. The CDR3 bases are TGCGCCAGCAGCCAAGGGGCACAGGCTTCCTACGAGCAGTACTTC.

V gene TRBV2 combines with J gene TRBJ2-1, with a possible D match to TRBD1 (6 bases). The germline gives CDR1 SNHLY, CDR2 FYNNEI. V dropped 11 bases and J dropped 0 bases, with 14 bases sitting between them. The CDR3 extends over 14 amino acids. In nucleotides, the CDR3 is TGTGCCCTCCAGAGGGGGAACTCCTACAATGAGCAGTTCTTC. Translated, it gives CALQRGNSYNEQFF.

This chain links TRBV6-6 with TRBJ2-2, with D possibly matching TRBD1 (6 bases). Trimming pared 8 bases from V and 8 bases from J, leaving 9 bases between. The CDR3 totals 11 residues. Germline CDR1 MNHNY, CDR2 SVGAGI (reference sequence). The CDR3 region has the DNA TGTGCCAGCGGAGGACAGGGGGAGCTGTTTTTT. Its protein product is CASGGQGELFF.

The gene calls are TRBV7-9 and TRBJ1-2, with D possibly being TRBD1 (5 bases). This CDR3 has 16 amino acids. V dropped 5 bases and J dropped 8 bases, with 24 bases sitting between them. In germline, CDR1 is SEHNR, CDR2 FQNEAQ (reference sequence). This CDR3 is CASSRRVGATYSGYTF. The CDR3 DNA follows: TGTGCCAGCAGCCGCAGGGTCGGGGCGACATATTCGGGCTACACCTTC.

This chain uses TRBV29-1 with TRBJ2-1; D possibly corresponds to TRBD2 (6 bases). The CDR3 spans 12 residues. Germline V gene sequence: CDR1 SQVTM, CDR2 ANQGSEA. The germline V and J ends were trimmed by 0 bases and 8 bases, with 8 bases remaining between them. CDR3 residues: CSVEDREYEQFF. CDR3 nucleotide sequence: TGCAGCGTTGAAGATCGGGAGTATGAGCAGTTCTTC.

The rearrangement uses TRBV21-1 and TRBJ2-5; the table's D gene call, TRBD2, was not cross checked with the DNA. TRBV21-1 represents a pseudogene. The CDR3 loop spans 16 amino acids. This CDR3 is CASKTSGAQPPETQYF. The CDR3 DNA sequence: TGTGCCAGCAAAACTAGCGGGGCGCAACCCCCCGAGACCCAGTACTTC.

The chain employs TRBV28 and TRBJ2-2, with a tentative D call TRBD1 (5 bases). V lost 5 bases, J lost 4 bases, and 23 bases lay in between. CDR3 size: 18 residues. Germline V gene data show CDR1 as MDHEN and CDR2 as SYDVKM. The CDR3 sequence is CASSPGPETVVSTGELFF. The CDR3 nucleotides are TGTGCCAGCAGTCCCGGACCCGAGACAGTAGTATCCACCGGGGAGCTGTTTTTT.

J is TRBJ2-3 and V is TRBV28; D is unresolved. With 2 bases removed from V and 2 bases from J, the gap between germline ends came to 8 bases. The CDR3 length is 14 residues. CDR1 MDHEN and CDR2 SYDVKM come from the germline V gene. The CDR3 DNA reads TGTGCCAGCAGTTTAGTGGAAACCACAGATACGCAGTATTTT. It encodes CASSLVETTDTQYF.

This chain joins TRBV6-5 and TRBJ1-6; 10 bases match TRBD1. J lost 9 bases, V lost 2 bases, and 1 base had no gene match. Germline V gene data show CDR1 as MNHEY and CDR2 as SVGAGI. The CDR3 spans 14 residues. Written as DNA, the CDR3 is TGTGCCAGCAGTTACCGGACAGGGGGTTCACCCCTCCACTTT. Translating gives CASSYRTGGSPLHF.

DNA for the CDR3: TGCGCCAGCAGCCAAGTTGCGGGGGGCTACGAGCAGTACTTC. It yields the protein CASSQVAGGYEQYF. The chain carries TRBV4-3 and TRBJ2-7; 8 positions agree with TRBD2. Germline lookup yields CDR1 LGHNA and CDR2 YSLEER. The CDR3 extends over 14 amino acids. Trimming took 1 base from V and 3 from J; bases not matched to a gene: 2.

The chain is built from TRBV28 and TRBJ2-2; unclear D gene. The germline V gene encodes CDR1 MDHEN and CDR2 SYDVKM. The germline V and J ends were trimmed by 5 bases and 6 bases, with 10 bases remaining between them. The CDR3 runs to 13 residues. CDR3 sequence: CASSPSFSGELFF. The CDR3 DNA follows: TGTGCCAGCAGTCCCTCGTTCTCCGGGGAGCTGTTTTTT. Full variable domain (remainder filled in from reference TRBV28 and TRBJ2-2): DVKVTQSSRYLVKRTGEKVFLECVQDMDHENMFWYRQDPGLGLRLIYFSYDVKMKEKGDIPEGYSVSREKKERFSLILESASTNQTSMYLCASSPSFSGELFFGEGSRLTVL.

As DNA, the CDR3 is TGTGCCAGCACCACCCCAGGCATTCAGTACTTC. As protein: CASTTPGIQYF. V and J are TRBV5-6 and TRBJ2-4; D gene unclear. V was shortened by 6 bases and J by 9 bases, with 10 bases between the two germline ends. This CDR3 spans 11 amino acids. Germline V lookup: CDR1 SGHDT, CDR2 YYEEEE.

This chain joins TRBV6-6 and TRBJ1-3; D gene uncertain. V gave up 10 bases and J gave up 0 bases, with 13 bases separating them. This CDR3 has 14 amino acids. Germline V gene lookup returns CDR1 MNHNY and CDR2 SVGAGI (reference sequence). CDR3 sequence: CATLGGYSGNTIYF. Here the CDR3 DNA reads TGTGCCACCCTCGGCGGCTACTCTGGAAACACCATATATTTT.

The V gene is TRBV6-1, the J gene TRBJ1-5; D is undetermined. V was shortened by 6 bases and J by 2 bases, with 14 bases between the two germline ends. The CDR3 runs to 15 residues. Germline V gives CDR1 MNHNS, CDR2 SASEGT. The CDR3 sequence: CASRRWVGGNQPQHF. DNA for the CDR3: TGTGCCAGCAGGAGGTGGGTTGGCGGCAATCAGCCCCAGCATTTT.